What follows are 12 T cell receptor beta chains derived from one specimen sequenced in a study of T-cell reconstitution after alpha-beta-depleted transplantation in children. A TCRbeta library incorporating unique molecular identifiers was prepared. From the PCR reads, TCRdb called clonotypes with MiXCR, one entry per CDR3 protein. The table shows about 400,000 distinct CDR3 sequences, with roughly 20% occurring only once. Sequencing was performed on PBMCs from the stem cell graft donor, taken from the stem cell graft. The receptors were sampled from a human donor who donated a stem cell graft to a child with acute myeloid leukemia.

A few counts support this clonotype. V gene TRBV10-3 combines with J gene TRBJ2-5, with 12 bases that match TRBD2. This CDR3 has 16 amino acids. The ends lost 3 bases at V and 1 base at J; junction bases unmatched: 3. Germline CDR1 and CDR2: ENHRY and SYGVKD. The CDR3 DNA reads as TGTGCCATCAGTGAACCTAGCGGGAGGGCCCAAGAGACCCAGTACTTC. It is translated as CAISEPSGRAQETQYF.

This clonotype has just one count. The V gene is TRBV7-9, the J gene TRBJ2-7; TRBD2 aligns across 9 bases. The CDR3 contains 15 residues. Germline V gene lookup returns CDR1 SEHNR and CDR2 FQNEAQ (reference sequence). Trimming cost V 3 bases and J 3 bases; bases outside gene matches: 6. Here the CDR3 reads CASSFPAGGLYEQYF. Written as DNA, the CDR3 is TGTGCCAGCAGCTTCCCGGCGGGGGGGCTCTACGAGCAGTACTTC.

In its sample, this clonotype was seen a few times. The CDR3 DNA reads as TGCAGCGTTGGAGGGCCCTCCTACGAGCAGTACTTC. Translation: CSVGGPSYEQYF. V is TRBV29-1 and J is TRBJ2-7, with a weak D call TRBD2 (5 bases). V was pared by 4 bases and J by 0 bases, with 7 bases between. The germline V gene has CDR1 SQVTM and CDR2 ANQGSEA. CDR3 size: 12 residues.

In this sample, this clonotype turned up a few times. This chain uses TRBV12-3 or TRBV12-4 with TRBJ2-1; TRBD2 agrees at 8 bases. This CDR3 contains 15 residues. The V and J ends lost 1 base and 2 bases, in that order; junction bases with no gene match: 1. DNA for the CDR3: TGTGCCAGCAGTTTAGTTAGCGGGACCTACAATGAGCAGTTCTTC. It is translated as CASSLVSGTYNEQFF.

This clonotype was detected a few times. The junction shows a germline mismatch at one end, possibly a read error. The J gene is TRBJ1-5, the V gene TRBV15; TRBD1 matches at 7 bases. This CDR3 has 15 residues. Germline CDR1 reads LNHNV; CDR2 reads YYDKDF (reference sequence). CDR3 in DNA: TGTGCCACCAGCCGAGACAGGGAACTCAATCAGCCCCAGCATTTT. Protein product: CATSRDRELNQPQHF.

This clonotype has at least ten counts. This chain connects TRBV27 to TRBJ1-2; D uncertain. Deletions cut 5 bases from V and 2 bases from J, with 9 bases between. Germline CDR1 reads MNHEY; CDR2 reads SMNVEV (reference sequence). The CDR3 is 13 residues long. This chain's CDR3 is CASSLTTNYGYTF. CDR3 DNA sequence: TGTGCCAGCAGTCTTACGACCAACTATGGCTACACCTTC.

This clonotype was seen at least ten times. The chain links TRBV29-1 to TRBJ2-1; D gene unclear. CDR3 length: 14 residues. V was shortened by 2 bases and J by 0 bases, with 8 bases between the two germline ends. Germline assignment: CDR1 SQVTM and CDR2 ANQGSEA. The CDR3 sequence is CSVEHGSSYNEQFF. The DNA for the CDR3 is TGCAGCGTTGAACACGGCAGCTCCTACAATGAGCAGTTCTTC.

This clonotype showed up many times. This sequence joins TRBV20-1 and TRBJ1-5; possibly TRBD1 for D (6 bases). This CDR3 is built from 13 residues. Per the germline V gene, CDR1 is DFQATT and CDR2 is SNEGSKA (reference sequence). Trimming shortened V by 4 bases and J by 4 bases, and 11 bases separated the two germline ends. CDR3: CSAMGAVNQPQHF. Here the CDR3 DNA reads TGCAGTGCTATGGGGGCCGTTAATCAGCCCCAGCATTTT.

This clonotype occurred a few times. The V and J genes are TRBV12-3 or TRBV12-4 and TRBJ1-3; D unclear. The ends were cut back, 2 bases at V and 8 bases at J, with 16 bases in the middle. The CDR3 spans 15 residues. The CDR3, as DNA: TGTGCCAGCAGTTTAATAGGACGCGGATACTACACCATATATTTT. Its translation is CASSLIGRGYYTIYF.

There are a few counts of this clonotype. The genes are TRBV5-6 and TRBJ2-1, with D possibly called TRBD1 or TRBD2 (6 bases each). V was shortened by 4 bases and J by 6 bases, with 14 bases between the two germline ends. The germline V gene has CDR1 SGHDT and CDR2 YYEEEE. This CDR3 is built from 14 residues. The CDR3 nucleotides are TGTGCCAGCAGCCCCGAGGGGGGCCGCAATGAGCAGTTCTTC. Its translation is CASSPEGGRNEQFF. The full variable domain, in which reference TRBV5-6 and TRBJ2-1 provide the parts outside the CDR3, is DAGVTQSPTHLIKTRGQQVTLRCSPKSGHDTVSWYQQALGQGPQFIFQYYEEEERQRGNFPDRFSGHQFPNYSSELNVNALLLGDSALYLCASSPEGGRNEQFFGPGTRLTVL.

The gene calls are TRBV5-1 and TRBJ2-4; weak D call: TRBD1 (6 bases). V was trimmed by 4 bases and J by 0 bases, leaving 11 bases between them. The CDR3 spans 15 residues. Germline V gives CDR1 SGHRS, CDR2 YFSETQ. CDR3: CASSPGHLAKNIQYF. CDR3 sequence (DNA): TGCGCCAGCAGCCCGGGACATCTAGCCAAAAACATTCAGTACTTC.

J is TRBJ1-1 and V is TRBV20-1; TRBD1 matches 9 bases. Germline loops: CDR1 DFQATT, CDR2 SNEGSKA (reference sequence). The V segment lost 5 bases and the J segment 12 bases; nucleotides outside the gene matches: 7. The CDR3 sequence is 11 residues long. Here the CDR3 DNA reads TGCAGTGCTGGTCCGGGACAGGGTTCTTTCTTT. This encodes CSAGPGQGSFF.